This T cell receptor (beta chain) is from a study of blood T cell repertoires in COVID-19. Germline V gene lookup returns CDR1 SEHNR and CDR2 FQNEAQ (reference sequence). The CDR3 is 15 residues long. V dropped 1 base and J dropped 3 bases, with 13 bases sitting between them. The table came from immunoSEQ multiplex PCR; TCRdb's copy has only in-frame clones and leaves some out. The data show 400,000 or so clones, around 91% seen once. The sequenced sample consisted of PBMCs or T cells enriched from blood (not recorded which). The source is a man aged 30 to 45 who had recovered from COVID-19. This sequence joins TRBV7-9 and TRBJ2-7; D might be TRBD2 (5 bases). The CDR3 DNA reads TGTGCCAGCAGCTTAGGTGTGGATGGACTCTACGAGCAGTACTTC. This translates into CASSLGVDGLYEQYF.